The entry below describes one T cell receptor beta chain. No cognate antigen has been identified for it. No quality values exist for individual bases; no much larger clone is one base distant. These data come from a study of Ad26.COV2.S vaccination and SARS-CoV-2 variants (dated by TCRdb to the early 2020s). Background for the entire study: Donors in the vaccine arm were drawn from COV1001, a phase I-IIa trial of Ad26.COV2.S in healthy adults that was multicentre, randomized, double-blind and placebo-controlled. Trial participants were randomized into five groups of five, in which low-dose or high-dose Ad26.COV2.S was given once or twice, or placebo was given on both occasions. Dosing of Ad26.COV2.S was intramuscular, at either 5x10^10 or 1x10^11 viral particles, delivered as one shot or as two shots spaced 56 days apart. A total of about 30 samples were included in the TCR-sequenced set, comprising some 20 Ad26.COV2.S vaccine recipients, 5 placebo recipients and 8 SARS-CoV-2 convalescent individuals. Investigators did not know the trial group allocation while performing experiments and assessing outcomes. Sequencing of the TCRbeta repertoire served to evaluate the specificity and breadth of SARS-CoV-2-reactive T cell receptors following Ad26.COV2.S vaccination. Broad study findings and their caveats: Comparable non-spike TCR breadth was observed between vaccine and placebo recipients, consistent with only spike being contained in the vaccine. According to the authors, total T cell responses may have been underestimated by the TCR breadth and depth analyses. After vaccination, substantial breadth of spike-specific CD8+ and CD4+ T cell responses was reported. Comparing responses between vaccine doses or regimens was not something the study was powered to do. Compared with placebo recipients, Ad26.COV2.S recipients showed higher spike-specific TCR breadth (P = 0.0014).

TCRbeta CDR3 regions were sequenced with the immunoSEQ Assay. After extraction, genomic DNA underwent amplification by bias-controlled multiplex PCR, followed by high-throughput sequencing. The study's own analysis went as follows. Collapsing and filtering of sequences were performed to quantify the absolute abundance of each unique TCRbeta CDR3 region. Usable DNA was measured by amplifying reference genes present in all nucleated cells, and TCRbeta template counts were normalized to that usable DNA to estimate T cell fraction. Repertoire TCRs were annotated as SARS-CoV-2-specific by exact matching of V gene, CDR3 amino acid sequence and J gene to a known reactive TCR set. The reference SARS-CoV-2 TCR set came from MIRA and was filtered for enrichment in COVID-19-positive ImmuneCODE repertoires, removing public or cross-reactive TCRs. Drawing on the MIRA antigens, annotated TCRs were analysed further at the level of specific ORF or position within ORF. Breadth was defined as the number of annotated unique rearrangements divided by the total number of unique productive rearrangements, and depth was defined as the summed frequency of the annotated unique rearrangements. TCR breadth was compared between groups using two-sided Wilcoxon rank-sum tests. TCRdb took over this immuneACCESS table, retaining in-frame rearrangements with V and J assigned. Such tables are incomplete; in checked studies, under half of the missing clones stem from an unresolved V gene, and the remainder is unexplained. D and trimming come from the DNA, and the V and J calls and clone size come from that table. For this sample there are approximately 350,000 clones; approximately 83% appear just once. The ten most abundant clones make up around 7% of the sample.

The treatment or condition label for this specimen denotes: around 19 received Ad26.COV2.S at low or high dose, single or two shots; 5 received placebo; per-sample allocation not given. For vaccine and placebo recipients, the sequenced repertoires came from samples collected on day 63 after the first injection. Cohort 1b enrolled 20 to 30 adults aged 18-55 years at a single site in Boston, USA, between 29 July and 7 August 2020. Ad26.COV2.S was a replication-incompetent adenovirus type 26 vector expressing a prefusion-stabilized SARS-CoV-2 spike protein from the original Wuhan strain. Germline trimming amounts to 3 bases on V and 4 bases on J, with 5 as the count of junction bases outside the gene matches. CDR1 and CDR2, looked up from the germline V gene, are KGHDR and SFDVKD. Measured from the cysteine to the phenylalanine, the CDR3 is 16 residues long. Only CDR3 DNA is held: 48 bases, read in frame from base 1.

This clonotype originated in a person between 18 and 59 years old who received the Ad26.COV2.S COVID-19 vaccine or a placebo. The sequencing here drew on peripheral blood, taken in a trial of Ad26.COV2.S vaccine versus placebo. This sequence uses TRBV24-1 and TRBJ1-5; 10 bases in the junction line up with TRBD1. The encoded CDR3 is CATSDPRQGANQPQHF. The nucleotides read TGTGCCACCAGTGATCCGCGACAGGGGGCAAATCAGCCCCAGCATTTT.